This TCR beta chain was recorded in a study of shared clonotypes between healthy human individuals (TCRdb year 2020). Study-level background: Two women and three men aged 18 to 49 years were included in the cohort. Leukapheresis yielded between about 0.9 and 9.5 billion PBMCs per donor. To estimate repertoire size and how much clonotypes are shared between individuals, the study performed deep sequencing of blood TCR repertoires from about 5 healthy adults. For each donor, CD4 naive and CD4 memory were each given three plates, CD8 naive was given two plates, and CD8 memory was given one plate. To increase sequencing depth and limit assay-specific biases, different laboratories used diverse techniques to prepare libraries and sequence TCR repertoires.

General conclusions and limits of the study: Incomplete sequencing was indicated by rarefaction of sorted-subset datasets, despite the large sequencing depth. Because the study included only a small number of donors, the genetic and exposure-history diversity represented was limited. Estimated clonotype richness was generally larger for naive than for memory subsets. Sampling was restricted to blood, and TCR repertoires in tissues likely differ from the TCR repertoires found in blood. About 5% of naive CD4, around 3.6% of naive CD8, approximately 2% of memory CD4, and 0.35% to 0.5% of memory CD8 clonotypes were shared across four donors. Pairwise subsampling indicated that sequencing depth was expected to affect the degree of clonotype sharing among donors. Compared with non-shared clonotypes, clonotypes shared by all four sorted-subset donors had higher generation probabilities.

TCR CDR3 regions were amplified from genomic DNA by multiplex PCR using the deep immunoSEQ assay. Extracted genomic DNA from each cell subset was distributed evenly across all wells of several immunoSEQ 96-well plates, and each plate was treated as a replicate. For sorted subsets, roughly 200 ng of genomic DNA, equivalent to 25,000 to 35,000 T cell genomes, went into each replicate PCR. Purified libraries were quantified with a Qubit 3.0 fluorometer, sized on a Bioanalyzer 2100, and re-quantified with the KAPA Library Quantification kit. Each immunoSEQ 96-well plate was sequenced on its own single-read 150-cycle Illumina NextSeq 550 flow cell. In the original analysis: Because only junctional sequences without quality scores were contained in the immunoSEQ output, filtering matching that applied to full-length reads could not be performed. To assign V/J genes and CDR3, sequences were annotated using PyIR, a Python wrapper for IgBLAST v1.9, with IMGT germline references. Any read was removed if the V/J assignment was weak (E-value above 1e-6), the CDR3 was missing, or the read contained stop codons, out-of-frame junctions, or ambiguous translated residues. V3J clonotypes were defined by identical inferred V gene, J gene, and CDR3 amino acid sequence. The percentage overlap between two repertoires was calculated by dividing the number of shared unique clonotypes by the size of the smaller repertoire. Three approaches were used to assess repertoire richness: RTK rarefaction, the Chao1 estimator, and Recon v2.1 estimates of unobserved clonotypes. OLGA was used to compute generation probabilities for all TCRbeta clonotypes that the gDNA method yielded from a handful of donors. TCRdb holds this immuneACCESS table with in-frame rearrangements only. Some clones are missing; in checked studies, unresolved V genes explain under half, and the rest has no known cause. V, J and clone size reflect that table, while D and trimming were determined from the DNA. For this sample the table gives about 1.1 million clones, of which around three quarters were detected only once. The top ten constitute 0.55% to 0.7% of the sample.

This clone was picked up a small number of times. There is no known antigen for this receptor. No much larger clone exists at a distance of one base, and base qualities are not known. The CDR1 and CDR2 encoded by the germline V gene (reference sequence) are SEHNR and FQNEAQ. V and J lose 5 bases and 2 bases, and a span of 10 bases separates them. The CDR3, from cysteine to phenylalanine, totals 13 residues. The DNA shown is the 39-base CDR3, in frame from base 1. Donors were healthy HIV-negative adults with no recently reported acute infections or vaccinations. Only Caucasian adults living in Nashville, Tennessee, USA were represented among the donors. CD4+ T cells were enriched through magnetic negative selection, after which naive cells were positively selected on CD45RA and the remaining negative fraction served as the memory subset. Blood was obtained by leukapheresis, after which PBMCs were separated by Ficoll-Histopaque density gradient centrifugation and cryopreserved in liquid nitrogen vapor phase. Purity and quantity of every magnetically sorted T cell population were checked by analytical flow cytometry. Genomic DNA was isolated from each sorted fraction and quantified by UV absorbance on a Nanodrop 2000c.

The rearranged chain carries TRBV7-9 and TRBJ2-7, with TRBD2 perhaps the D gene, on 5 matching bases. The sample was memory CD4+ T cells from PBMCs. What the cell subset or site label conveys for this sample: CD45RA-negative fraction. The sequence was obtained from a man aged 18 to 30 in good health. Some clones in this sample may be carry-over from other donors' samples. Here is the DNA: TGTGCCAGCAGCAGAACTAGGGCCTACGAGCAGTACTTC. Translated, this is CASSRTRAYEQYF.